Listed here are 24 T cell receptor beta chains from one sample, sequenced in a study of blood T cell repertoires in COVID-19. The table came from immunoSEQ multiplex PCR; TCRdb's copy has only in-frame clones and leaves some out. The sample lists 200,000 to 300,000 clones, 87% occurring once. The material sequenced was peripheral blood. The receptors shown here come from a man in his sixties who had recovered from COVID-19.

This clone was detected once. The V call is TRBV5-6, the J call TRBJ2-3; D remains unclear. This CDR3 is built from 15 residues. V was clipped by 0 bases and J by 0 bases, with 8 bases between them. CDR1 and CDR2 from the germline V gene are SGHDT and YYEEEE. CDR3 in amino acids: CASSLVPTSTDTQYF. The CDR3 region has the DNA TGTGCCAGCAGCTTGGTCCCCACTAGCACAGATACGCAGTATTTT.

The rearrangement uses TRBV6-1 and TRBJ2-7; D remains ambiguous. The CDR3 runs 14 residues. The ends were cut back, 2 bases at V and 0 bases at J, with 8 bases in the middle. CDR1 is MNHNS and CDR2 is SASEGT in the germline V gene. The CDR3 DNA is TGTGCCAGCAGTGAATACTGGAGCTCCTACGAGCAGTACTTC. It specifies CASSEYWSSYEQYF.

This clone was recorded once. CDR3 bases: TGCAGTGCTAGTACGGTGAATCAGCCCCAGCATTTT. This translates into CSASTVNQPQHF. The rearrangement uses TRBV20-1 and TRBJ1-5; D not certain. Germline V CDR1 and CDR2: DFQATT, SNEGSKA (reference sequence). CDR3 length equals 12 residues. Trimming shortened V by 3 bases and J by 4 bases, and 7 bases separated the two germline ends.

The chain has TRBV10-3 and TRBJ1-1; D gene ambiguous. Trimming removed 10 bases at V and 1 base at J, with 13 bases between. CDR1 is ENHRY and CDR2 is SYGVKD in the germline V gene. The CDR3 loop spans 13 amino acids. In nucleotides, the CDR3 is TGTGCCACGGCGGGAGGGTGGAACACTGAAGCTTTCTTT. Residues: CATAGGWNTEAFF.

As DNA, the CDR3 is TGTGCCAGCAGTTCCCGACTAGTTGTGGGCTACAATGAGCAGTTCTTC. Translated: CASSSRLVVGYNEQFF. This chain joins TRBV27 and TRBJ2-1; the D gene is possibly TRBD2 (6 bases). The CDR3 has 16 amino acids. The V and J ends lost 4 bases and 3 bases respectively, with 16 bases between them. Germline CDR1 and CDR2: MNHEY and SMNVEV (reference sequence).

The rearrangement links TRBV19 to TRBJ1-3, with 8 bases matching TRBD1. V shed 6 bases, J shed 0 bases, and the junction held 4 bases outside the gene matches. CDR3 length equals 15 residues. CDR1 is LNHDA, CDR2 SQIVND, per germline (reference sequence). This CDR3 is CASRQDRGSGNTIYF. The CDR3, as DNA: TGTGCCAGTAGACAAGACAGGGGCTCTGGAAACACCATATATTTT.

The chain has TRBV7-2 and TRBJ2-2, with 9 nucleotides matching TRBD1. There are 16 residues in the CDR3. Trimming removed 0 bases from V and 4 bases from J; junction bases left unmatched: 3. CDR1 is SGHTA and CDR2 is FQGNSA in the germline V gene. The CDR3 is CASSLAGTGFTGELFF. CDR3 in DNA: TGTGCCAGCAGCTTAGCCGGGACAGGGTTCACCGGGGAGCTGTTTTTT.

The DNA of the CDR3 is TGTGCCAGCAGCTTGGTCAGGGGGCGGGGCTACACCTTC. Protein sequence: CASSLVRGRGYTF. The chain couples TRBV7-2 to TRBJ1-2; 8 bases align to TRBD1. The J segment lost 8 bases and the V segment lost 3 bases, leaving 5 bases of the junction unmatched. This CDR3 has 13 residues. Germline CDR1 is SGHTA and CDR2 is FQGNSA.

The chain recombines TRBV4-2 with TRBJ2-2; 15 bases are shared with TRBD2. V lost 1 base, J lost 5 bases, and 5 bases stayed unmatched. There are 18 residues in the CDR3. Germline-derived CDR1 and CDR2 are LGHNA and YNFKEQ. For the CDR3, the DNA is TGTGCCAGCAGCCAAGGGACTAGCGGGGGGGCAGGTACCGGGGAGCTGTTTTTT. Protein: CASSQGTSGGAGTGELFF.

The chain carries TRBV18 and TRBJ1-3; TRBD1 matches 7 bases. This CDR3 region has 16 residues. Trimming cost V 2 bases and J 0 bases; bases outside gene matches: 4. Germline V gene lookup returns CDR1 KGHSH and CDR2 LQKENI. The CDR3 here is CASSPRTGDSGNTIYF. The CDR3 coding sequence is TGTGCCAGCTCACCAAGGACAGGAGACTCTGGAAACACCATATATTTT.

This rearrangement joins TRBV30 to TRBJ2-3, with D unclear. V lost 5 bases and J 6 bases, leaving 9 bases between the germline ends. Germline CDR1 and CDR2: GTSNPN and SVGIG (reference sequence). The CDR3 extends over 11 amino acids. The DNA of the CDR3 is TGTGCCTGGTCCCGGTTCGATACGCAGTATTTT. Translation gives CAWSRFDTQYF.

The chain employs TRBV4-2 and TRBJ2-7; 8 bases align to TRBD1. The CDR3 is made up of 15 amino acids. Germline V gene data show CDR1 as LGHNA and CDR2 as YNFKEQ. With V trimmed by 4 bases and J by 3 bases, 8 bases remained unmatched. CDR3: CASSPLGTGHYEQYF. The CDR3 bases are TGTGCCAGCAGCCCCCTAGGGACAGGACACTACGAGCAGTACTTC.

CDR3 in amino acids: CASRFGQGVTYEQYV. The CDR3 DNA sequence: TGTGCAAGTCGCTTTGGGCAGGGGGTAACCTACGAGCAGTACGTC. The chain recombines TRBV12-2 with TRBJ2-7; the table assigns TRBD1, which was not confirmed against the DNA. TRBV12-2 is a pseudogene segment. The CDR3 loop spans 15 amino acids.

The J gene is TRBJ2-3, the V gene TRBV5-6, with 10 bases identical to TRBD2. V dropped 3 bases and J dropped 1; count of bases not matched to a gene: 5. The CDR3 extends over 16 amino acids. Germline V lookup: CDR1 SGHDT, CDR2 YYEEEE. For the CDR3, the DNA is TGTGCCAGCAGCTGGGGGACTAGCGCGGGCACAGATACGCAGTATTTT. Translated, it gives CASSWGTSAGTDTQYF.

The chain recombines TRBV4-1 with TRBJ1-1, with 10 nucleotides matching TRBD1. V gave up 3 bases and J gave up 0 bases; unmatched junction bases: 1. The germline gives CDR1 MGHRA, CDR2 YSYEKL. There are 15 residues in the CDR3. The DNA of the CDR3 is TGCGCCAGCAGCCAGGGACAGGGGATGAACACTGAAGCTTTCTTT. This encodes CASSQGQGMNTEAFF.

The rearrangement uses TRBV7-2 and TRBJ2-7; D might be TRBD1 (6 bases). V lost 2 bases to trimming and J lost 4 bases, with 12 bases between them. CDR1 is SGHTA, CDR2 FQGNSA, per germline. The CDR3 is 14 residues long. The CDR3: CASSLFDRSYEQYF. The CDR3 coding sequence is TGTGCCAGCAGCTTATTTGACAGGTCATACGAGCAGTACTTC.

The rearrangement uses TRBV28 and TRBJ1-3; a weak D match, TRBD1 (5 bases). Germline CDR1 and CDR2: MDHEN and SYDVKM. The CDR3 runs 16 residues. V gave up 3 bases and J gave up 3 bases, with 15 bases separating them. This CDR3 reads CASSFLGGRRGNTIYF. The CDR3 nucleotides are TGTGCCAGCAGTTTCCTCGGGGGACGTCGTGGAAACACCATATATTTT.

CDR3 in DNA: TGCGCCAGCAGCTTGGGACAGGGGGCAACGGCTTTCTTT. It is translated as CASSLGQGATAFF. The V and J genes are TRBV5-1 and TRBJ1-1, with 10 bases lining up with TRBD1. Germline V lookup: CDR1 SGHRS, CDR2 YFSETQ. V gave up 0 bases and J gave up 11 bases; unmatched junction bases: 4. This CDR3 region has 13 residues.

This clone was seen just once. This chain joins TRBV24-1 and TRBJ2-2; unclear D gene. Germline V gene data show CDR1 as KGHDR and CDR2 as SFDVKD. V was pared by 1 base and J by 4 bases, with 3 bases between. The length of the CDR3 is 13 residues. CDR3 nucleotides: TGTGCCACCAGTGATTTCCTCACCGGGGAGCTGTTTTTT. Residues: CATSDFLTGELFF.

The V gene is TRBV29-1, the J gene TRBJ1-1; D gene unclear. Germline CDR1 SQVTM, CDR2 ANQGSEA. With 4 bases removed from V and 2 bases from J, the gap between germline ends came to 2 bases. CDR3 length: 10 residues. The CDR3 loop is CSVANTEAFF. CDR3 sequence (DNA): TGCAGCGTTGCTAACACTGAAGCTTTCTTT.

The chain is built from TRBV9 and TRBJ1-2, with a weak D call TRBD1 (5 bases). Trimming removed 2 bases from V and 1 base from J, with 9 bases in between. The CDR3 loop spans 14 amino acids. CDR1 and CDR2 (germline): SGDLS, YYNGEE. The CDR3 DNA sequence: TGTGCCAGCAGCGTCATGGGGGGTAACTATGGCTACACCTTC. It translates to CASSVMGGNYGYTF.

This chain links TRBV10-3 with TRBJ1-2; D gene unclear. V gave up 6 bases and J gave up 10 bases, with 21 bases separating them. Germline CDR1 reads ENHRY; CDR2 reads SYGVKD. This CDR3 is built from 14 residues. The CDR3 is CAIRTPPASFDYTF. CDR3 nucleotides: TGTGCCATCAGGACTCCCCCCGCATCCTTTGACTACACCTTC.

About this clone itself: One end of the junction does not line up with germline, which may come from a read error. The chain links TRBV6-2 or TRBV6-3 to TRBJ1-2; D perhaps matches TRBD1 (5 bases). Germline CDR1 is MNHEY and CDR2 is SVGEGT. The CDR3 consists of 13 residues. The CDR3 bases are TGTGCCAGCAGTTACGGGGCAGGCCGTCCCTTCTTCTTC. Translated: CASSYGAGRPFFF.

CDR3 DNA: TGTGCCAGCAGCCAGGCCTTACAGGGGGAAGCTGGAAACACCATATATTTT. Its protein is CASSQALQGEAGNTIYF. The chain has TRBV4-2 and TRBJ1-3, with TRBD1 identical over 8 bases. Germline V CDR1 and CDR2: LGHNA, YNFKEQ. The CDR3 is 17 amino acids. Germline trimming cut 3 bases from V and 2 bases from J; bases unmatched to any gene: 9.